This section outlines one T cell receptor (beta chain) sequence together with its context. J was trimmed by 8 bases and V by 5 bases; bases with no gene match: 9. Germline lookup yields CDR1 SGHRS and CDR2 YFSETQ. The CDR3 runs to 15 residues. The sample is drawn from a study of cytotoxic CD8 clonotypes in ibrutinib-treated CLL. The assay was immunoSEQ multiplex PCR, and TCRdb's table has in-frame clones only and misses some. The sample consists of more than 12,000 clones, roughly 70% of them appearing once. This sequence originates from a human donor with chronic lymphocytic leukemia. Sequencing used PBMCs, obtained before ibrutinib treatment. This chain joins TRBV5-1 and TRBJ1-4, with TRBD1 identical over 10 bases. The CDR3 reads CASSVTGGLEEKLFF. Here the CDR3 DNA reads TGCGCCAGCAGTGTGACAGGGGGCTTGGAGGAAAAACTGTTTTTT.